Listed below are T cell receptor beta chains from one sample, sequenced in a study of OX40 agonist ivuxolimab in advanced cancers. Libraries were prepared by immunoSEQ multiplex PCR; TCRdb keeps only in-frame clonotypes and omits some of them. The sample has tens of thousands of clones; around 91% are singletons. Sequences were derived from CD4+ or CD8+ T cells sorted from blood, sampled in a trial of the OX40 agonist ivuxolimab. These receptors came from an adult with an advanced solid tumor such as melanoma, head and neck, liver or kidney cancer. CDR3s include the opening cysteine and the closing phenylalanine or tryptophan. D genes are given only for firm matches. Clone size, where shown, is once, few, many, or a class for clones that have expanded.

size	D	V	J	DNA	CDR3
NA	TRBD1	TRBV10-3	TRBJ1-2	TGTGCCATCTCCTCCCAGGGGGGGGGCGCCAGCTATGGCTACACCTTC	CAISSQGGGASYGYTF
NA	NA	TRBV7-9	TRBJ1-4	TGTGCCAGCAGCTTAAAGGGATTCGACGATGAAAAACTGTTTTTT	CASSLKGFDDEKLFF
NA	TRBD2	TRBV14	TRBJ2-1	TGTGCCAGCAGCGCCCGCCGAGGACTAGCGGGGTGGAGCTCCTACAATGAGCAGTTCTTC	CASSARRGLAGWSSYNEQFF
NA	NA	TRBV29-1	TRBJ1-5	TGCAGCGTGCGACTCGCTAGCAATCAGCCCCAGCATTTT	CSVRLASNQPQHF
NA	TRBD1	TRBV7-9	TRBJ1-2	TGTGCCAGCAGCTTAACAGGGGAAGGCTACACCTTC	CASSLTGEGYTF
once	NA	TRBV19	TRBJ1-3	TGTGCCAGCACCTGGGGCCAGGGTAGGCACGGAAACACCATATATTTT	CASTWGQGRHGNTIYF
NA	TRBD1	TRBV30	TRBJ2-7	TGTGCCTGGGAAACAGGGGTCTCGTACGAGCAGTACTTC	CAWETGVSYEQYF
NA	TRBD1	TRBV30	TRBJ2-7	TGTGCCTGGAAGACAGGGGGCGAGCAGTACTTC	CAWKTGGEQYF
NA	NA	TRBV15	TRBJ1-6	TGTGCCACCAGCAGGGACGGTGGTCGTAATTCACCCCTCCACTTT	CATSRDGGRNSPLHF
NA	NA	TRBV19	TRBJ1-2	TGTGCCAGTAGTATAGGGGGGGCAAGTCAGGAAAGTAACTATGGCTACACCTTC	CASSIGGASQESNYGYTF
NA	NA	TRBV19	TRBJ1-2	TGTGCCAGTAGGGAGGGCGAAGGGACAAACTATGGCTACACCTTC	CASREGEGTNYGYTF
NA	NA	TRBV7-2	TRBJ2-3	TGTGCCAGCAGCTTAGCGCGGCAGGGGCAGGGCGGTACGCAGTATTTT	CASSLARQGQGGTQYF
NA	NA	TRBV19	TRBJ1-4	TGTGCCAGTAGTACTCTGGCCGCAACTAATGAAAAACTGTTTTTT	CASSTLAATNEKLFF
NA	TRBD2	TRBV5-4	TRBJ2-3	TGTGCCAGCAGCTTGGGAGGGGCGGGGGGTCCCACAGATACGCAGTATTTT	CASSLGGAGGPTDTQYF
NA	TRBD1	TRBV27	TRBJ2-7	TGTGCCAGCAGTTTAACCCGACAGGGGGCCTACGAGCAGTACTTC	CASSLTRQGAYEQYF
NA	TRBD1	TRBV27	TRBJ1-1	TGTGCCAGCAGTCGACGGACAGGGAACACTGAAGCTTTCTTT	CASSRRTGNTEAFF
NA	NA	TRBV10-3	TRBJ1-3	TGTGCCATCATGGGGGGTCAAGGGCGCTCTGGAAACACCATATATTTT	CAIMGGQGRSGNTIYF
NA	NA	TRBV7-9	TRBJ2-7	TGTGCCAGCGGACCCTACGAGCAGTACTTC	CASGPYEQYF
NA	TRBD1	TRBV19	TRBJ1-2	TGTGCCAGCGCCACAGGGGTTCAGGGACTGGAGATATATGGCTACACCTTC	CASATGVQGLEIYGYTF
NA	NA	TRBV11-2	TRBJ2-3	TGTGCCAGCAGCTTATTAGGCGCCACAGATACGCAGTATTTT	CASSLLGATDTQYF
NA	TRBD2	TRBV5-1	TRBJ2-3	TGCGCCAGCAGCACAGGGACTAGCTTCACAGATACGCAGTATTTT	CASSTGTSFTDTQYF
NA	NA	TRBV5-5	TRBJ1-1	TGTGCCAGCTTGGGGGGGTCGGACACTGAAGCTTTCTTT	CASLGGSDTEAFF
NA	NA	TRBV5-1	TRBJ2-2	TGCGCCAGCGCTGACAGGTCTAGCACCGGGGAGCTGTTTTTT	CASADRSSTGELFF
NA	NA	TRBV5-1	TRBJ1-2	TGCGCCAGCAGCTTGATTTCAGGGGACGGCTACACCTTC	CASSLISGDGYTF
NA	TRBD1	TRBV6-1	TRBJ1-6	TGTGCCAGCAGTGAAGCAACAGGGGTCTATAATTCACCCCTCCACTTT	CASSEATGVYNSPLHF
NA	NA	TRBV28	TRBJ2-4	TGTGCCAGCAGTGACCCGGGGGCTCTAGCCAAAAACATTCAGTACTTC	CASSDPGALAKNIQYF
NA	NA	TRBV5-1	TRBJ1-2	TGCGCCAGCAGCTTGTACGGGGAGGGCTATGGCTACACCTTC	CASSLYGEGYGYTF
NA	TRBD2	TRBV29-1	TRBJ2-1	TGCAGCGTTTTGGCTCGTAGCGGGAGTTCCTACAATGAGCAGTTCTTC	CSVLARSGSSYNEQFF
NA	NA	TRBV5-4	TRBJ2-1	TGTGCCAGCAGCAGAGAAGGTAGAGGGGACTACAATGAGCAGTTCTTC	CASSREGRGDYNEQFF
NA	TRBD1	TRBV20-1	TRBJ1-2	TGCAGTGCTAGATCCACAGGGGCCTACACCTTC	CSARSTGAYTF
NA	TRBD2	TRBV5-1	TRBJ2-3	TGCGCCAGCAGCCTTAGCGGGGGACCCACCACAGATACGCAGTATTTT	CASSLSGGPTTDTQYF
NA	TRBD1	TRBV18	TRBJ1-5	TGTGCCAGCTCCCCGACGATGGGACAGGGTGGTCAGCCCCAGCATTTT	CASSPTMGQGGQPQHF
NA	TRBD2	TRBV5-1	TRBJ2-1	TGCGCCAGCAGCTTCGGACTAGCGGGGGGATACAATGAGCAGTTCTTC	CASSFGLAGGYNEQFF
once	NA	TRBV7-8	TRBJ1-1	TGTGCCAGCAGCTTTCGGAGGGGGAGCACTGAAGCTTTCTTT	CASSFRRGSTEAFF
NA	NA	TRBV4-1	TRBJ1-5	TGCGCCAGCAGCCAAGTAACAGGTATTAGCAATCAGCCCCAGCATTTT	CASSQVTGISNQPQHF
once	TRBD2	TRBV9	TRBJ2-3	TGTGCCAGCAGCGCAGTAGCGGGGGGGCGGGTAGATACGCAGTATTTT	CASSAVAGGRVDTQYF
NA	TRBD1	TRBV5-1	TRBJ1-6	TGCGCCAGCAGCTTGGAGGGCCTGGGTCAGGGGGCCAATTCACCCCTCCACTTT	CASSLEGLGQGANSPLHF
NA	TRBD1	TRBV5-1	TRBJ2-3	TGCGCCAGCAGCTTAGGGCAGGGGGAAGATACGCAGTATTTT	CASSLGQGEDTQYF
NA	TRBD1	TRBV11-2	TRBJ2-3	TGTGCCAGCAGGGGACAGCCTTCCACAGATACGCAGTATTTT	CASRGQPSTDTQYF
NA	NA	TRBV5-1	TRBJ1-2	TGCGCCAGCAGCCCTACCGGGGAGAACTATGGCTACACCTTC	CASSPTGENYGYTF
NA	NA	TRBV5-1	TRBJ2-3	TGCGCCAGCAGCTTGAGATCCCTACACTCGGGGGTAGGGGCAGATACGCAGTATTTT	CASSLRSLHSGVGADTQYF
NA	NA	TRBV30	TRBJ1-4	TGTGCCTGGAGGGGGGGCGGCGAAAAACTGTTTTTT	CAWRGGGEKLFF
NA	NA	TRBV5-1	TRBJ2-2	TGCGCCAGCAGCCCCACCTCGAACACCGGGGAGCTGTTTTTT	CASSPTSNTGELFF
NA	NA	TRBV25-1	TRBJ2-2	TGTGCCAGCATGGTCGGGGCAGGGTACACCGGGGAGCTGTTTTTT	CASMVGAGYTGELFF
NA	NA	TRBV19	TRBJ2-7	TGTGCCAGTGCTCTCAGCTGGAGCTCCTACGAGCAGTACTTC	CASALSWSSYEQYF
once	NA	TRBV30	TRBJ2-5	TGTGCCTGGAGTGTGAGCCCCCAAGAGACCCAGTACTTC	CAWSVSPQETQYF